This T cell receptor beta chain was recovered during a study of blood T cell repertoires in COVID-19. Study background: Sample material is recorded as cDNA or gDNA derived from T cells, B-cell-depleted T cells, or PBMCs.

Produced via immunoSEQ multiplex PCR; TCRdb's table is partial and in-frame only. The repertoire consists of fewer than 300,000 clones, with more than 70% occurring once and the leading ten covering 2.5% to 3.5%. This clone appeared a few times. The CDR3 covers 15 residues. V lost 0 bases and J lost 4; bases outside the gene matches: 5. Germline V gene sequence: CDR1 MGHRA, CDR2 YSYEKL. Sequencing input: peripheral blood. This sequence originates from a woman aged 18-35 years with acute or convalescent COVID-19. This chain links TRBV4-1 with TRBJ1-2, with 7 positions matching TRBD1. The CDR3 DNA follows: TGCGCCAGCAGCCAAGATCTCTGGGACAGCTATGGCTACACCTTC. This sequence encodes CASSQDLWDSYGYTF.